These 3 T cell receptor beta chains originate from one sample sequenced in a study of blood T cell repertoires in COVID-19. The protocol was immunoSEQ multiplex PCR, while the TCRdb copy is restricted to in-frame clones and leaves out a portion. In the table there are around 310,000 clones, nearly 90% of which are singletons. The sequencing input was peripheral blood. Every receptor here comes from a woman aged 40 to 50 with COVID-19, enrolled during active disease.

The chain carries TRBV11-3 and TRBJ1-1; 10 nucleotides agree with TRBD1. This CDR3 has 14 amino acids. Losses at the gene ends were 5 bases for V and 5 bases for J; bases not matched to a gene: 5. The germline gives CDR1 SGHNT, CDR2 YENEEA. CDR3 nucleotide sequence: TGTGCCAGCAGCAACGACAGGGGGCAGACTGAAGCTTTCTTT. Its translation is CASSNDRGQTEAFF. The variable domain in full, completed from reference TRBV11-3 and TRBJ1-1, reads EAGVVQSPRYKIIEKKQPVAFWCNPISGHNTLYWYLQNLGQGPELLIRYENEEAVDDSQLPKDRFSAERLKGVDSTLKIQPAELGDSAVYLCASSNDRGQTEAFFGQGTRLTVV.

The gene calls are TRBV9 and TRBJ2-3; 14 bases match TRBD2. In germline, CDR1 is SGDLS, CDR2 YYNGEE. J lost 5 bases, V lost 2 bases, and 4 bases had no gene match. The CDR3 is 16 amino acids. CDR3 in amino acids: CASSVRTSGGIDTQYF. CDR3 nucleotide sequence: TGTGCCAGCAGCGTTCGGACTAGCGGGGGGATAGATACGCAGTATTTT.

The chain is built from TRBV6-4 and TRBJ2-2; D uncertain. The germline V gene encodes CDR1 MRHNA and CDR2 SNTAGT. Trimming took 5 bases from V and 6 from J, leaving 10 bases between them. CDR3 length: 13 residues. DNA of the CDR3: TGTGCCAGCAGTCTAGAGCGAGCCGGGGAGCTGTTTTTT. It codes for CASSLERAGELFF.